This T cell receptor (beta chain) comes out of a study of blood T cell repertoires in COVID-19 (TCRdb year 2020). At the level of the whole study: Collaborator samples came from the United States, Italy and Spain and covered acute and convalescent phases of COVID-19. The prospective study material was composed of cDNA or gDNA derived from T cells, B-cell-depleted T cells, or PBMCs. The dataset comprised deeply sampled blood TCRbeta repertoires from subjects exposed to, actively infected with, or recovered from COVID-19. The repertoires were released in a freely available public database meant as a resource for research on the immune response to SARS-CoV-2. The samples were drawn from the first 160 participants of the ongoing ImmuneRACE study and from under 1,500 subjects provided by 6 global collaborators. Sample metadata almost always included a de-identified subject ID, COVID-19 status, age in years and sex. Where available, HLA class I and class II types were taken from metadata supplied by the sample provider and were not determined by assay-based typing. Paper-wide results and their limitations: The amount of clinical and demographic metadata varied by source and participant and was provided uncurated.

TCRbeta CDR3 regions were amplified from genomic DNA by means of the immunoSEQ Assay, a bias-controlled multiplex PCR. Concerning the study's data processing: The number of nucleated cells in each sample was estimated from the amplification of reference gene primers within the assay. To quantify the absolute abundance of each unique TCRbeta CDR3 rearrangement, sequence reads were collapsed and filtered. For each sample, productive Simpson clonality was calculated as the square root of Simpson's diversity index over productive rearrangements. The immuneACCESS repertoire file appears here via TCRdb, limited to in-frame rearrangements. These files lack a portion of the clones; in checked studies, under half of the deficit traces to unresolved V genes, and the cause of the others is not known. V, J and clone size are those of that table, while D and trimming were read from the DNA. Counted in this sample were over 450,000 clones; nearly 90% of them appeared once. The top ten clonotypes cover 0.8% to 0.9% of the sample.

CDR1 and CDR2, looked up from the germline V gene, are ENHRY and SYGVKD. The CDR3 runs 16 amino acids, cysteine and phenylalanine included. The sequence is cut down to CDR3 DNA, 48 bases in frame from base 1. Trimming takes 8 bases off V and 0 bases off J; junction bases not matched to a gene: 10. This clone was detected only a few times. Its antigen remains unidentified. Base qualities were left out, and no much larger clone turns up one base away. One collaborating source in Seattle enrolled patients during active infection and followed them longitudinally through the course of disease. Whole blood was collected in K2EDTA tubes by collaborating institutions according to the institutions' own protocols. Collaborator samples were shipped for TCRbeta analysis as frozen whole blood, isolated PBMCs, or DNA extracted from either sample type.

The chain is encoded by TRBV10-3 joined to TRBJ2-7, with 10 bases aligning to TRBD2. This clonotype was obtained from a young man with COVID-19, enrolled during active disease. The sequenced sample consisted of peripheral blood. The DNA reads TGTGCCATCTCCCCCGGGACTAGCGAAAGCTCCTACGAGCAGTACTTC. It translates as CAISPGTSESSYEQYF.